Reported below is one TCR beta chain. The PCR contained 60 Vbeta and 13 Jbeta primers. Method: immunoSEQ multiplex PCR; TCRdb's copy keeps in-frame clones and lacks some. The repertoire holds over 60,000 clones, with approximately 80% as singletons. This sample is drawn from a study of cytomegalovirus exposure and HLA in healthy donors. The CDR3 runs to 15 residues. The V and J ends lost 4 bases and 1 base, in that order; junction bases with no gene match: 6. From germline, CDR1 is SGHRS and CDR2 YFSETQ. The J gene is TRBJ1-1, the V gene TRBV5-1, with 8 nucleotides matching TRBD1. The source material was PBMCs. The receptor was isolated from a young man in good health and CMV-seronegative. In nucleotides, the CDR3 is TGCGCCAGCAGCCTTGGGACAGGCCCGAACACTGAAGCTTTCTTT. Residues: CASSLGTGPNTEAFF.